The entry below gives a single TCR beta chain sequence along with its context. The individuals who served as donors were healthy Caucasians living in Russia, aged roughly 6 to 100. Through a sample-barcoded 5' primer and a J-beta primer mix, a second PCR was run for roughly 6 to 12 cycles. The template-switch adaptor, which had 12 random nucleotides, put a tag on each cDNA molecule. TCRdb used MiXCR to reprocess the 5' RACE reads, holding one entry per CDR3 protein. The sample yields 1.5 million to 2 million distinct CDR3 sequences, approximately 30% seen once. The data were obtained in a study of blood T cells in healthy people across ages. At the level of the study: In model experiments, template switching was able to capture about one barcoded beta molecule for every two T cells that were present.

There are 16 residues in the CDR3. V gave up 1 base and J gave up 2 bases, with 13 bases separating them. The chain uses TRBV12-3 or TRBV12-4 and TRBJ2-3; D could derive from TRBD1 or TRBD2 (5 bases each). Sequenced sample: blood. The receptor was isolated from a woman under 40 in good health. CDR3 in amino acids: CASSLGARGYTDTQYF. Written as DNA, the CDR3 is TGTGCCAGCAGTTTAGGGGCACGGGGCTACACAGATACGCAGTATTTT.